Listed here are 4 T cell receptor beta chains from one sample, sequenced in a study of CD8+CD57+ T cells in acquired aplastic anemia. The template for TCR beta VDJ and CDR3 sequence profiling was genomic DNA. TCRdb analysed the reads with MiXCR anew, one entry per CDR3 protein. This sample carries about 64,000 distinct CDR3 sequences, about 50% of them seen once, and the ten largest clones take around 2.3%. The sample comprised sorted CD4+, CD8+, or CD8+CD57+ T cells (not recorded which) from PBMCs. The source is a human donor in good health, serving as a control.

V is TRBV10-3 and J is TRBJ1-4; a weak D match, TRBD1 (5 bases). Trimming took 3 bases from V and 6 from J, leaving 5 bases between them. Per germline, CDR1 ENHRY and CDR2 SYGVKD. The CDR3 covers 12 residues. CDR3 region: CAISDRDEKLFF. The CDR3 DNA is TGTGCCATCAGTGACAGGGATGAAAAACTGTTTTTT.

This clonotype was seen repeatedly, ten times or more. The genes are TRBV28 and TRBJ1-2; D not certain. CDR3 size: 14 residues. V lost 6 bases, J lost 4 bases, and 15 bases lay in between. Per germline, CDR1 MDHEN and CDR2 SYDVKM. The CDR3 here is CASSLTPRFYGYTF. The CDR3 DNA follows: TGTGCCAGCAGCCTAACCCCACGGTTCTATGGCTACACCTTC.

The V gene is TRBV6-1, the J gene TRBJ2-5, with 13 nucleotides matching TRBD2. The CDR3 is 15 residues long. J lost 4 bases, V lost 10 bases, and 9 bases had no gene match. CDR1 is MNHNS and CDR2 is SASEGT in the germline V gene. The CDR3 here is CATKGLAGAVETQYF. The CDR3 region has the DNA TGTGCCACCAAAGGACTAGCGGGAGCTGTAGAGACCCAGTACTTC.

The chain uses TRBV2 and TRBJ1-1; D call uncertain. CDR1 is SNHLY and CDR2 is FYNNEI in the germline V gene. The ends were cut back, 8 bases at V and 0 bases at J, with 13 bases in the middle. The length of the CDR3 is 14 residues. The DNA for the CDR3 is TGTGCCAGCGTGGAAGGACGGATGAACACTGAAGCTTTCTTT. The encoded protein is CASVEGRMNTEAFF.